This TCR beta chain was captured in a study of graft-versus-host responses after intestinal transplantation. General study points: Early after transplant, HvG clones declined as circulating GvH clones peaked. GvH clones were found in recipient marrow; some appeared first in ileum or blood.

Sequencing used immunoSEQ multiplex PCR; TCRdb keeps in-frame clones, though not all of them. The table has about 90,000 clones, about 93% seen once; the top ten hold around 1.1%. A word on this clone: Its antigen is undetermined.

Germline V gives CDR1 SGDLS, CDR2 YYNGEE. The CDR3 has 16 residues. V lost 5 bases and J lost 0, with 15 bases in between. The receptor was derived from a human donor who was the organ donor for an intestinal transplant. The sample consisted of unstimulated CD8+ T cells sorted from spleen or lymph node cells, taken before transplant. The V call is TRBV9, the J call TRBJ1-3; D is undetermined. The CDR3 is CASSAYPGISGNTIYF. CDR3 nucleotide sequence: TGTGCCAGCAGTGCTTACCCGGGGATCTCTGGAAACACCATATATTTT.